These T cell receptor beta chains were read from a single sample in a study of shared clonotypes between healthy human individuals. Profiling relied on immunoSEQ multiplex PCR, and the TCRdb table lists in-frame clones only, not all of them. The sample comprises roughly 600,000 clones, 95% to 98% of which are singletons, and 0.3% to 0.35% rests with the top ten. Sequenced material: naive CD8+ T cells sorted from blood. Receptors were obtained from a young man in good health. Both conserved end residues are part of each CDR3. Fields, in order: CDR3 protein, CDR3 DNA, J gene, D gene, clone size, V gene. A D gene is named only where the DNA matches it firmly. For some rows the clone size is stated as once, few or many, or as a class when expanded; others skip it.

CDR3 protein: CSVEGVGEGYEQYF
CDR3 DNA: TGCAGCGTTGAGGGAGTGGGAGAAGGCTACGAGCAGTACTTC
J gene: TRBJ2-7
D gene: NA
clone size: NA
V gene: TRBV29-1

CDR3 protein: CASSPGRNTEAFF
CDR3 DNA: TGTGCCAGCAGCCCCGGGAGAAACACTGAAGCTTTCTTT
J gene: TRBJ1-1
D gene: NA
clone size: NA
V gene: TRBV7-8

CDR3 protein: CAWDTGGLSEQYF
CDR3 DNA: TGTGCCTGGGATACGGGAGGACTAAGCGAGCAGTACTTC
J gene: TRBJ2-7
D gene: TRBD2
clone size: NA
V gene: TRBV30

CDR3 protein: CASSLIVSDYGYTF
CDR3 DNA: TGTGCCAGCAGCCTTATAGTGAGTGACTATGGCTACACCTTC
J gene: TRBJ1-2
D gene: NA
clone size: NA
V gene: TRBV5-6

CDR3 protein: CASSFIGSNEQFF
CDR3 DNA: TGTGCCAGCAGTTTTATAGGCTCCAATGAGCAGTTCTTC
J gene: TRBJ2-1
D gene: NA
clone size: NA
V gene: TRBV27

CDR3 protein: CSVESDDRANVYEQYF
CDR3 DNA: TGCAGCGTTGAATCCGACGACAGGGCGAATGTCTACGAGCAGTACTTC
J gene: TRBJ2-7
D gene: TRBD1
clone size: NA
V gene: TRBV29-1

CDR3 protein: CASSLLGRQSTDTQYF
CDR3 DNA: TGTGCCAGCAGCTTACTCGGACGGCAAAGCACAGATACGCAGTATTTT
J gene: TRBJ2-3
D gene: NA
clone size: NA
V gene: TRBV7-8

CDR3 protein: CASSPLNLYEQYF
CDR3 DNA: TGTGCCAGCAGCCCCCTGAACCTCTACGAGCAGTACTTC
J gene: TRBJ2-7
D gene: NA
clone size: NA
V gene: TRBV6-5

CDR3 protein: CASSLAASGSPYEQYF
CDR3 DNA: TGTGCCAGCAGCTTAGCGGCTAGCGGGAGCCCCTACGAGCAGTACTTC
J gene: TRBJ2-7
D gene: TRBD2
clone size: NA
V gene: TRBV7-8

CDR3 protein: CASSLYPSNQPQHF
CDR3 DNA: TGTGCCAGCAGTTTATACCCTAGCAATCAGCCCCAGCATTTT
J gene: TRBJ1-5
D gene: NA
clone size: NA
V gene: TRBV27

CDR3 protein: CASSSTTGNEKLFF
CDR3 DNA: TGTGCCAGCAGCTCCACCACAGGGAACGAAAAACTGTTTTTT
J gene: TRBJ1-4
D gene: NA
clone size: NA
V gene: TRBV7-9

CDR3 protein: CASSEPFSQRELYEQYF
CDR3 DNA: TGCGCCAGCAGTGAGCCCTTTAGTCAGCGGGAGCTCTACGAGCAGTACTTC
J gene: TRBJ2-7
D gene: TRBD2
clone size: NA
V gene: TRBV10-2

CDR3 protein: CASSQVATGDEQFF
CDR3 DNA: TGCGCCAGCAGCCAAGTTGCTACCGGCGATGAGCAGTTCTTC
J gene: TRBJ2-1
D gene: NA
clone size: NA
V gene: TRBV4-3

CDR3 protein: CASSFKGTSGLGEEETQYF
CDR3 DNA: TGTGCCAGCAGCTTTAAAGGGACTAGCGGGTTAGGCGAGGAAGAGACCCAGTACTTC
J gene: TRBJ2-5
D gene: TRBD2
clone size: NA
V gene: TRBV7-9

CDR3 protein: CASSFTSDSGYTF
CDR3 DNA: TGTGCCAGCAGTTTTACGTCGGATAGTGGCTACACCTTC
J gene: TRBJ1-2
D gene: NA
clone size: NA
V gene: TRBV28

CDR3 protein: CASTWDIRKPYEQYF
CDR3 DNA: TGTGCCAGCACCTGGGACATAAGAAAACCCTACGAGCAGTACTTC
J gene: TRBJ2-7
D gene: NA
clone size: NA
V gene: TRBV18

CDR3 protein: CASSRDAGSVYGYTF
CDR3 DNA: TGCGCCAGCAGCCGGGATGCGGGCAGTGTCTATGGCTACACCTTC
J gene: TRBJ1-2
D gene: NA
clone size: NA
V gene: TRBV4-1

CDR3 protein: CASSLEENYGYTF
CDR3 DNA: TGTGCCAGCAGCTTAGAAGAAAACTATGGCTACACCTTC
J gene: TRBJ1-2
D gene: NA
clone size: once
V gene: TRBV7-2

CDR3 protein: CASSLYLVQETQYF
CDR3 DNA: TGTGCCAGCAGCTTATATCTGGTTCAAGAGACCCAGTACTTC
J gene: TRBJ2-5
D gene: NA
clone size: NA
V gene: TRBV11-2

CDR3 protein: CSVLVSGGAAYEQYF
CDR3 DNA: TGCAGCGTCCTAGTTAGCGGGGGGGCCGCCTACGAGCAGTACTTC
J gene: TRBJ2-7
D gene: TRBD2
clone size: NA
V gene: TRBV29-1

CDR3 protein: CASSLVRDRILGGEKLFF
CDR3 DNA: TGTGCCAGCAGCTTAGTACGGGACAGGATCTTGGGGGGTGAAAAACTGTTTTTT
J gene: TRBJ1-4
D gene: TRBD1
clone size: NA
V gene: TRBV7-8

CDR3 protein: CASSSSQRYGYTF
CDR3 DNA: TGTGCCAGCAGCTCCTCTCAACGCTATGGCTACACCTTC
J gene: TRBJ1-2
D gene: NA
clone size: NA
V gene: TRBV5-6

CDR3 protein: CASSQDSGYPDSDTQYF
CDR3 DNA: TGCGCCAGCAGCCAAGATTCCGGCTACCCCGATTCAGATACGCAGTATTTT
J gene: TRBJ2-3
D gene: NA
clone size: NA
V gene: TRBV4-3

CDR3 protein: CASSYSGSYNEQFF
CDR3 DNA: TGTGCCAGCAGTTACTCAGGGTCTTACAATGAGCAGTTCTTC
J gene: TRBJ2-1
D gene: NA
clone size: NA
V gene: TRBV6-6

CDR3 protein: CASSYSMEQYF
CDR3 DNA: TGTGCCAGCAGTTACTCGATGGAGCAGTACTTC
J gene: TRBJ2-7
D gene: NA
clone size: NA
V gene: TRBV6-5

CDR3 protein: CASSSIQGASNEKLFF
CDR3 DNA: TGTGCCAGCAGCTCGATTCAGGGGGCGTCTAATGAAAAACTGTTTTTT
J gene: TRBJ1-4
D gene: TRBD1
clone size: NA
V gene: TRBV5-5

CDR3 protein: CASSIGTDYNEQFF
CDR3 DNA: TGTGCCAGCAGCATCGGGACAGATTACAATGAGCAGTTCTTC
J gene: TRBJ2-1
D gene: TRBD1
clone size: NA
V gene: TRBV5-4

CDR3 protein: CASSLASLAGEQYF
CDR3 DNA: TGCGCCAGCAGCTTGGCCAGTCTAGCGGGCGAGCAGTACTTC
J gene: TRBJ2-7
D gene: TRBD2
clone size: NA
V gene: TRBV5-1

CDR3 protein: CASSHPGRYEQYF
CDR3 DNA: TGTGCCAGCAGCCACCCGGGCAGGTACGAGCAGTACTTC
J gene: TRBJ2-7
D gene: NA
clone size: NA
V gene: TRBV7-9

CDR3 protein: CASSSLGGSSYNEQFF
CDR3 DNA: TGTGCCAGCAGCTCCCTCGGCGGGAGCTCCTACAATGAGCAGTTCTTC
J gene: TRBJ2-1
D gene: TRBD2
clone size: NA
V gene: TRBV11-2

CDR3 protein: CASSLEAVPYEQYF
CDR3 DNA: TGTGCCAGCAGCTTAGAAGCGGTTCCCTACGAGCAGTACTTC
J gene: TRBJ2-7
D gene: NA
clone size: NA
V gene: TRBV7-2

CDR3 protein: CASSLLAGPYNEQFF
CDR3 DNA: TGTGCCAGCAGCTTACTAGCGGGACCGTACAATGAGCAGTTCTTC
J gene: TRBJ2-1
D gene: TRBD2
clone size: NA
V gene: TRBV13

CDR3 protein: CASSESGTGSYEAFF
CDR3 DNA: TGTGCCAGCAGTGAATCCGGGACAGGATCATATGAAGCTTTCTTT
J gene: TRBJ1-1
D gene: TRBD1
clone size: NA
V gene: TRBV6-1

CDR3 protein: CASSLARAQETQYF
CDR3 DNA: TGTGCCAGCAGCTTAGCCAGGGCCCAAGAGACCCAGTACTTC
J gene: TRBJ2-5
D gene: NA
clone size: NA
V gene: TRBV11-2

CDR3 protein: CASSNPGGEQYF
CDR3 DNA: TGTGCCAGCTCCAACCCGGGTGGCGAGCAGTACTTC
J gene: TRBJ2-7
D gene: NA
clone size: NA
V gene: TRBV27

CDR3 protein: CASGGQISSGNTIYF
CDR3 DNA: TGTGCCAGCGGGGGACAGATAAGCTCTGGAAACACCATATATTTT
J gene: TRBJ1-3
D gene: TRBD1
clone size: NA
V gene: TRBV7-9

CDR3 protein: CASSDSWTGATYEQYF
CDR3 DNA: TGTGCCAGCAGTGATTCATGGACAGGGGCGACCTACGAGCAGTACTTC
J gene: TRBJ2-7
D gene: TRBD1
clone size: NA
V gene: TRBV6-1

CDR3 protein: CASSDSYVGELFF
CDR3 DNA: TGTGCCAGCAGTGACAGTTACGTCGGGGAGCTGTTTTTT
J gene: TRBJ2-2
D gene: NA
clone size: NA
V gene: TRBV25-1

CDR3 protein: CASSLRQTYEQYF
CDR3 DNA: TGTGCCAGCAGTTTACGGCAAACCTACGAGCAGTACTTC
J gene: TRBJ2-7
D gene: NA
clone size: NA
V gene: TRBV27

CDR3 protein: CASTAVPYSGNTIYF
CDR3 DNA: TGTGCCAGCACCGCGGTGCCGTACTCTGGAAACACCATATATTTT
J gene: TRBJ1-3
D gene: NA
clone size: NA
V gene: TRBV6-1

CDR3 protein: CASSGTRDRGLNEQFF
CDR3 DNA: TGTGCCAGCAGCGGCACCCGGGACAGAGGGCTCAATGAGCAGTTCTTC
J gene: TRBJ2-1
D gene: TRBD1
clone size: NA
V gene: TRBV7-9

CDR3 protein: CASSELLAASSTDTQYF
CDR3 DNA: TGTGCCAGCAGCGAACTACTAGCGGCCTCTAGCACAGATACGCAGTATTTT
J gene: TRBJ2-3
D gene: TRBD2
clone size: NA
V gene: TRBV7-9

CDR3 protein: CASSRMGDFYNEQFF
CDR3 DNA: TGTGCCAGCAGCCGAATGGGGGACTTCTACAATGAGCAGTTCTTC
J gene: TRBJ2-1
D gene: NA
clone size: NA
V gene: TRBV25-1

CDR3 protein: CASWASGSRDEQFF
CDR3 DNA: TGTGCCAGCTGGGCTAGCGGGAGTAGAGATGAGCAGTTCTTC
J gene: TRBJ2-1
D gene: TRBD2
clone size: NA
V gene: TRBV7-9

CDR3 protein: CASKQCTDTQYF
CDR3 DNA: TGTGCCAGCAAACAGTGCACAGATACGCAGTATTTT
J gene: TRBJ2-3
D gene: NA
clone size: once
V gene: TRBV21-1

CDR3 protein: CSVDVTGAYNEQFF
CDR3 DNA: TGCAGCGTTGACGTCACGGGTGCCTACAATGAGCAGTTCTTC
J gene: TRBJ2-1
D gene: NA
clone size: NA
V gene: TRBV29-1

CDR3 protein: CASSQGGTGVATLTNEKLFF
CDR3 DNA: TGCGCCAGCAGCCAGGGAGGGACAGGGGTCGCGACCCTCACTAATGAAAAACTGTTTTTT
J gene: TRBJ1-4
D gene: TRBD1
clone size: NA
V gene: TRBV4-3